This record covers a single T cell receptor beta chain. The antigen it recognizes is unknown. Nothing much larger sits one base from this clone, and base qualities are not available. The V and J ends are trimmed by 3 bases and 2 bases, leaving 11 bases between them. The CDR3 runs 14 amino acids, cysteine and phenylalanine included. The retained sequence is limited to the CDR3, 42 bases, with the frame set at the first base. CDR1 KGHSH and CDR2 LQKENI are derived from the germline V gene. The data were taken from a study of cytomegalovirus exposure and HLA in healthy donors (dated 2017 in TCRdb). Broadly, across the study: In an earlier analysis of around 540 of the donors, roughly 300 Gb of sequence data and 90 million to 120 million unique TCR beta sequences from about 190 million T cells were reported. Of the approximately 400 genotyped donors, 81% were placed in the genetic ancestry cluster associated with self-reported Caucasian donors. In the later analysis, no new phenotypic data were used to find candidate immune exposures; instead, reliance was placed on TCR beta sequences and their occurrence across donors. Among roughly 400 genotyped donors of the cohort, an average of approximately 220,000 unique TCR beta nucleotide sequences was sequenced per donor, of which approximately 18% were non-productive. The study used immunosequencing to profile the T cell repertoires of approximately 650 subjects and linked those repertoires to cytomegalovirus serostatus. In a later genetic analysis, genome-wide SNP genotypes for about 65% of the roughly 700 donors were used, and that subset was treated as a discovery cohort. A separate validation cohort of some 130 different subjects was used in addition to the 666-subject first cohort. In an earlier analysis of roughly 580 of the donors, high-throughput TCR beta sequencing was used to judge whether each TCR beta V gene segment behaved as functional or pseudogenic. In a later analysis, previously published TCR beta repertoires from roughly 710 donors were re-analyzed and high-resolution HLA genotyping was added so that TCR occurrence patterns could be studied. An early release covering roughly 640 HLA-typed donors comprised about 320 gigabases of sequencing data and about 90 million unique TCR sequences. Typing coverage varied by locus: roughly 629-630 donors for A, B, C, DRB1 and DQB1; approximately 520 for DQA1; more than 600 for DPA1; around 490 for DPB1. High-throughput TCR immunosequencing, statistical association of individual TCRs with disease status, and machine learning were combined to predict cytomegalovirus infection status. The study aimed to test whether signatures of past pathogen exposure could be identified by cataloging public T cell receptors. Because of strong linkage in the cohort, five DR-DQ haplotypes were treated as single units for association and clustering. All discovery cohort repertoires had been generated using a single sequencing platform. Donor age, sex, ethnicity and CMV serostatus were compiled alongside the repertoire data. HLA typing covered class I and class II loci at four-digit resolution. The study at large found these results: A cluster of highly shared sequence variants was judged likely to be a technical artifact of the sequencing pipeline. Correlated functional status among segregating V segments might be attributable to linkage disequilibrium, but an unknown experimental factor could not be ruled out. In an earlier analysis of 587 of the donors, most TCR beta V segments appeared in productive rearrangements about 90% or about 30% of the time, broadly matching IMGT annotations. In a later analysis, most CMV-associated TCR beta chains were found to appear HLA-restricted, with HLA associations seemingly driven largely by CMV exposure. In a later analysis, HLA-associated TCR beta chains were found to be more clonally expanded and to have lower generation probabilities than equally common non-associated chains. Across donors, most TCR sequences were observed very rarely, whereas some public TCRs were present in many individuals. Compared with the approximately 670-donor mean, donors in an Asian-associated ancestry cluster had fewer N-insertions in productive TCRs, according to a later genetic analysis. The cohort was sequenced for TCR beta chains only, and without alpha or paired-chain data the features that could be detected were limited. In vitro tests confirmed that a few of the cytomegalovirus-associated TCR beta chains recognize cytomegalovirus antigens. Because the 87-base-pair reads could not distinguish some IMGT-functional V segments, including TRBV6-2 and TRBV6-3, those segments were excluded. In a later analysis, some 18,000 TCR beta sequences were associated with specific HLA alleles at a false discovery rate of 0.05. The authors suggested that the approach could potentially be generalized to other disease states and immunological phenotypes. In a later analysis, several top co-occurrence clusters were reported to appear linked to parvovirus B19, influenza, CMV and Epstein-Barr virus. When HLA alleles, especially DR and DQ, strongly co-occurred, TCR associations were difficult to assign to individual alleles. The earlier analysis of fewer than 750 of the donors excluded roughly 17 rarely observed V segments, including chromosome 9 orphons, because counts were too low. In a later genetic analysis, a missense DCLRE1C variant was associated with V-gene and J-gene trimming of TCR beta chains, and the association was replicated in an independent cohort. A total of about 180 TCR beta chains were listed by the study as associated with cytomegalovirus. A further reported finding was that TCR beta sequences accurately predicted the HLA-A and HLA-B alleles for most subjects in the first cohort. Because some donors lacked HLA typing at each locus, the association tests relied only on the typed subset. A later analysis found that TCR association rates varied across HLA loci, with DRB1 alleles showing the most associated TCRs and HLA-C alleles the fewest. The only immune exposure information available for the cohort was CMV serostatus. Presence/absence analyses assumed roughly uniform sequencing depth across donors, an assumption that may not hold. The classifier was reported to diagnose cytomegalovirus status with high specificity and sensitivity in both the original cohort and the validation cohort.

The library was generated by the immunoSEQ multiplex PCR assay. A mixture of 60 forward primers for TCR Vbeta segments and 13 reverse primers for TCR Jbeta segments was used in the multiplex PCR. A multiplex PCR assay on genomic DNA amplified the CDR3 region of rearranged TCR beta genes. On the Illumina HiSeq System, the amplified TCR beta libraries were sequenced as 87-base-pair reads. Per the authors' processing: Across the 500 to 750 repertoires, a later analysis counted 80 million or so unique TCR beta chains, some 11 million of which were shared by at least two donors. Raw reads were error-corrected and collapsed into unique sequences by a nearest-neighbor algorithm in which closely related sequences were merged to remove PCR and sequencing errors. CDR3 sequences were aligned to IMGT reference sequences to assign V, D and J gene segments. For a sequence to be retained, at least a six-nucleotide match to both a V gene segment and a J gene segment was required. Rearrangements were classified as productive when the CDR3 lacked stop codons and remained in frame with V and J, and all other rearrangements were classified as non-productive. CDR3 was defined by IMGT convention, running from the second conserved V-encoded cysteine to the conserved J-encoded phenylalanine. Sequences without an unambiguous match to a single V gene segment were excluded from the earlier analysis of 450 to 650 of the donors. In an earlier analysis of 587 of the donors, V segments were called functional above 56.7% productive rearrangements and were called segregating when the between-donor standard deviation exceeded 5%. To diagnose cytomegalovirus status from the catalog of TCR beta chain sequences, a statistical classification framework was built. A later analysis assigned V and J genes by comparing TCR nucleotide sequences with IMGT/GENE-DB human TR gene sequences. In a later analysis, CDR3 sequences and most-parsimonious VDJ recombination scenarios were assigned using the TCRdist pipeline. In a later analysis, each TCR beta chain was defined by its CDR3 amino acid sequence together with its V-gene family, and reads lacking a unique V-gene family were excluded. As a way to deal with suspected cross-contamination and a sequencing artifact, a later analysis dropped 450 to 700 nucleotide sequences that were highly shared and had low generation probability. For each public chain, a later analysis derived a clonal expansion index from normalized ranks of inferred template counts within each repertoire. A later analysis computed generation probabilities with a VDJ recombination model fitted to out-of-frame rearrangements, and checked the results against IGoR. In a later analysis, TCR-TCR, TCR-HLA and TCR-CMV co-occurrence was scored with hypergeometric tests, and a repertoire-size bias correction was applied to TCR pairs. False discovery rates were estimated in a later analysis by permuting HLA or CMV assignments 20 times. In a later analysis, co-occurring TCRs were grouped using DBSCAN, and TCRdist sequence similarity was added for clustering within HLA-allele-positive subsets. Co-occurrence clustering excluded repertoires with fewer than 30,000 or more than 120,000 public chains, plus five with anomalous nucleotide sharing. Here the immuneACCESS table is served through TCRdb, limited to in-frame sequences with V and J called. Missing clones are a known gap in these copies; in checked studies unresolved V genes cover under half, and the rest lacks a known reason. That table is the source of V, J and clone size, and D and trimming were worked out from the DNA. The sample has around 40,000 clones on record, about nine tenths of them singletons. The leading ten clones occupy 8% of the sample.

The cohort consisted of 650 to 700 healthy bone marrow donors. Cohort members were all nominally healthy when sampled, although unrecorded immune exposures were likely present. The donor tested CMV seropositive and was one of the 289 seropositive cohort members. A peripheral blood sample was collected from each donor, and TCR beta sequencing was performed on peripheral blood mononuclear cells. Genomic DNA extraction from the blood cell samples was performed with the Qiagen DNeasy Blood Extraction Kit. The TCR comes from a woman aged 40 to 55 in good health and CMV-seropositive. The rearranged segments are TRBV18 and TRBJ2-7, and perhaps TRBD2 as D gene, on 6 matching bases. The sample taken for sequencing was PBMCs. The base sequence is TGTGCCAGCTCACCGGGGGAGGTAACCTACGAGCAGTACTTC. Protein translation: CASSPGEVTYEQYF. The full variable domain, completed from the reference TRBV18 and TRBJ2-7 proteins outside the CDR3, reads NAGVMQNPRHLVRRRGQEARLRCSPMKGHSHVYWYRQLPEEGLKFMVYLQKENIIDESGMPKERFSAEFPKEGPSILRIQQVVRGDSAAYFCASSPGEVTYEQYFGPGTRLTVT.